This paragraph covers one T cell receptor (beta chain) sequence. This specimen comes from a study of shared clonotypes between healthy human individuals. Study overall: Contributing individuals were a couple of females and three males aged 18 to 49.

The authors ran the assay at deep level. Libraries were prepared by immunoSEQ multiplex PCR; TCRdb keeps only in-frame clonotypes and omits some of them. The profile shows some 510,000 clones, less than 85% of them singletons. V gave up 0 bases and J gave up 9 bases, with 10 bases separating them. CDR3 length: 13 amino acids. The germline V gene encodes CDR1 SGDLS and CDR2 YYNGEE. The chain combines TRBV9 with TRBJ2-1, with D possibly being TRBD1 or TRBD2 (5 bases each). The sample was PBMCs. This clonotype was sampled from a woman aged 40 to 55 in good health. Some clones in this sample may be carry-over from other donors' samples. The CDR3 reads CASSVAGGSEQFF. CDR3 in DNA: TGTGCCAGCAGCGTAGCTGGGGGTAGTGAGCAGTTCTTC. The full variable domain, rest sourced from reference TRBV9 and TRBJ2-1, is DSGVTQTPKHLITATGQRVTLRCSPRSGDLSVYWYQQSLDQGLQFLIQYYNGEERAKGNILERFSAQQFPDLHSELNLSSLELGDSALYFCASSVAGGSEQFFGPGTRLTVL.